A single sample gave rise to the 8 T cell receptor beta chains below, sequenced in a study of shared clonotypes between healthy human individuals. TCRdb keeps only in-frame clones here, not all; method: immunoSEQ multiplex PCR. The repertoire includes 2 million to 2.5 million clones, 85% to 95% of them detected once, and approximately 0.13% sits in the top ten. The sequencing sample was made of naive CD4+ T cells sorted from blood. Subset noted: CD45RA+ positively selected. Receptor source: a man between 18 and 29 years old in good health.

The chain recombines TRBV10-3 with TRBJ1-4; D is undetermined. Germline V gives CDR1 ENHRY, CDR2 SYGVKD. The CDR3 runs to 14 residues. The germline V and J ends were trimmed by 6 bases and 7 bases, with 15 bases remaining between them. CDR3 protein: CAISVGGFGEKLFF. The CDR3 nucleotides read TGTGCCATCAGCGTGGGAGGTTTCGGTGAAAAACTGTTTTTT.

CDR3 in amino acids: CASRPGQGFTGELFF. The CDR3 nucleotides read TGTGCCAGTAGACCGGGACAGGGTTTCACCGGGGAGCTGTTTTTT. The chain employs TRBV19 and TRBJ2-2; 9 positions match TRBD1. Germline V CDR1 and CDR2: LNHDA, SQIVND (reference sequence). Losses at the gene ends were 6 bases for V and 4 bases for J; bases not matched to a gene: 6. This CDR3 is 15 amino acids long.

V gene TRBV7-3 combines with J gene TRBJ2-2; D may be TRBD1 (5 bases). The V end was cut by 1 base, the J end by 5 bases, with 11 bases between. This CDR3 has 15 amino acids. Germline V gene sequence: CDR1 SGHTA, CDR2 FQGTGA. The CDR3 spells CASSLIQGSTGELFF. The CDR3 DNA reads as TGTGCCAGCAGCTTAATTCAGGGTTCGACCGGGGAGCTGTTTTTT.

This clone was counted many times. The chain recombines TRBV29-1 with TRBJ2-5; D may be TRBD1 (5 bases). CDR1 and CDR2 from the germline V gene are SQVTM and ANQGSEA. The CDR3 covers 11 residues. The CDR3 is CSVIGVETQYF. The CDR3 DNA is TGCAGTGTGATAGGGGTGGAGACCCAGTACTTC.

In this sample, this clone turned up once. The V gene is TRBV29-1, the J gene TRBJ2-7; 9 positions match TRBD1. Germline values: CDR1 SQVTM, CDR2 ANQGSEA. The ends lost 7 bases at V and 2 bases at J; junction bases unmatched: 6. This CDR3 has 13 amino acids. Here the CDR3 DNA reads TGCAGCGCCCGGACAGGGGCCGCCTACGAGCAGTACTTC. Amino acid sequence: CSARTGAAYEQYF.

The V and J genes are TRBV7-2 and TRBJ2-5; no clear D. This CDR3 contains 15 residues. Germline CDR1 SGHTA, CDR2 FQGNSA. Between the trimmed V and J ends, which lost 3 bases and 4 bases, there was a span of 15 bases. In DNA, the CDR3 is TGTGCCAGCAGCTTGACTCCCAACCAAGGAGAGACCCAGTACTTC. Protein product: CASSLTPNQGETQYF.

Note on this clone: Distinct nucleotide sequences in the sample also encode this CDR3. The chain employs TRBV5-1 and TRBJ1-4; D is perhaps TRBD1 (5 bases). This CDR3 is built from 14 residues. Trimming pared 4 bases from V and 7 bases from J, leaving 14 bases between. In germline, CDR1 is SGHRS, CDR2 YFSETQ. The CDR3 bases are TGCGCCAGCAGCCCCGGTCAGGGTGGTGAAAAACTGTTTTTT. Its protein product is CASSPGQGGEKLFF. Supplemented by reference TRBV5-1 and TRBJ1-4, the full variable domain reads KAGVTQTPRYLIKTRGQQVTLSCSPISGHRSVSWYQQTPGQGLQFLFEYFSETQRNKGNFPGRFSGRQFSNSRSEMNVSTLELGDSALYLCASSPGQGGEKLFFGSGTQLSVL.

This chain joins TRBV4-1 and TRBJ1-3, with TRBD1 matching over 8 bases. Germline V gene lookup returns CDR1 MGHRA and CDR2 YSYEKL. The CDR3 sequence is 17 residues long. V lost 4 bases to trimming and J lost 0 bases; unmatched junction nucleotides: 8. The CDR3 is CASSPVSDRASGNTIYF. CDR3 nucleotide sequence: TGCGCCAGCAGCCCAGTTTCGGACAGGGCCTCTGGAAACACCATATATTTT.